The present entry profiles one TCR beta chain with its context. Original handling: Nucleated cell number was recorded as an estimate derived from reference gene primer amplification. Some clones are missing from TCRdb's copy, which holds only in-frame ones; the method was immunoSEQ multiplex PCR. V and J calls and clone size are those listed in that table; D and trimming were worked out from the DNA. The sample shows 85,000 to 90,000 clones, more than 75% of them seen only once. The data were taken from a study of blood T cell repertoires in COVID-19. At the level of the study: Nucleic acid was either cDNA or gDNA, and it came from T cells, B-cell-depleted T cells, or PBMCs.

V lost 4 bases and J lost 0; bases outside the gene matches: 7. The CDR3 has 17 residues. Germline V gives CDR1 SGHRS, CDR2 YFSETQ. What was sequenced was peripheral blood. The chain has TRBV5-1 and TRBJ2-3, with 11 bases lining up with TRBD2. The source is a human donor in a cohort sampled during active COVID-19. CDR3 sequence: CASSPRTSGPSTDTQYF. As DNA, the CDR3 is TGCGCCAGCAGCCCGCGGACTAGCGGGCCTAGCACAGATACGCAGTATTTT.